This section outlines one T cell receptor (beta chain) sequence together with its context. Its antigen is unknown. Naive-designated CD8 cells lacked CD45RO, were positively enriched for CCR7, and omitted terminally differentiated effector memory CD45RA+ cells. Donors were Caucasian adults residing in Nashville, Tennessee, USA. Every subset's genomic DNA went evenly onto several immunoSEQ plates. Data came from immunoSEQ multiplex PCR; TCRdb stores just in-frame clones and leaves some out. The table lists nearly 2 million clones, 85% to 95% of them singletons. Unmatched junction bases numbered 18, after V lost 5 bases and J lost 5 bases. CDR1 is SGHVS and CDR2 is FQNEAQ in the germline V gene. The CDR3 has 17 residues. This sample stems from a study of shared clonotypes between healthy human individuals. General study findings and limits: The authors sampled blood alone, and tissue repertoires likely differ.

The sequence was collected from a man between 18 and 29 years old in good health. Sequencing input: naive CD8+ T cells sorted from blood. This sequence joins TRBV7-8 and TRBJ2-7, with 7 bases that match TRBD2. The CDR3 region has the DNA TGTGCCAGCAGCCTTACAGGAGGGCGGGAGTTTATGAACGAGCAGTACTTC. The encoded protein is CASSLTGGREFMNEQYF. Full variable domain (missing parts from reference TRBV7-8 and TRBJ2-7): GAGVSQSPRYKVAKRGQDVALRCDPISGHVSLFWYQQALGQGPEFLTYFQNEAQLDKSGLPSDRFFAERPEGSVSTLKIQRTQQEDSAVYLCASSLTGGREFMNEQYFGPGTRLTVT.